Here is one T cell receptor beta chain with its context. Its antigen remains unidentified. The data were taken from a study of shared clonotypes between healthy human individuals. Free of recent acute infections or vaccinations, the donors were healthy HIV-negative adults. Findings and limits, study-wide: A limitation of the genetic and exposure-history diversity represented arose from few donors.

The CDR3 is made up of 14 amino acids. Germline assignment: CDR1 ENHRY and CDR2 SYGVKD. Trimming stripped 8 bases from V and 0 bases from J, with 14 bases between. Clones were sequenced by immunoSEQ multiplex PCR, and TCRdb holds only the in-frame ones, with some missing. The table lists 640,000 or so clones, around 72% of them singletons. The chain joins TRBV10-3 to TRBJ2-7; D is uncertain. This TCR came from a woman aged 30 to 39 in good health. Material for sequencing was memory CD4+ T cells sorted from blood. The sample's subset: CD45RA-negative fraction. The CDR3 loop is CAIQFAVSSYEQYF. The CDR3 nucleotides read TGTGCCATCCAGTTTGCTGTTAGCTCCTACGAGCAGTACTTC.